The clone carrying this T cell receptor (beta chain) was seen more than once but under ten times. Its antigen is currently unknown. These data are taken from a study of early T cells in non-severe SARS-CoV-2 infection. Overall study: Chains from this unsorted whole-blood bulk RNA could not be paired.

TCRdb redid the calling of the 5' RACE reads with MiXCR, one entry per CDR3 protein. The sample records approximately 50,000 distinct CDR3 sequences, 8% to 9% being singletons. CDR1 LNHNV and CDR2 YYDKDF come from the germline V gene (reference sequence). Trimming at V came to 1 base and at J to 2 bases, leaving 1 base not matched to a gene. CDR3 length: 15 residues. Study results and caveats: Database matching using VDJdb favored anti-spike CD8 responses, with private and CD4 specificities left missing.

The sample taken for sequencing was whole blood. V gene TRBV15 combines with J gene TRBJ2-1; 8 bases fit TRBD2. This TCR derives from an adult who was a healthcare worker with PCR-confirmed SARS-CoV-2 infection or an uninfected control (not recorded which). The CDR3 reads CATSRAGGPYNEQFF. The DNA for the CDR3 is TGTGCCACCAGCAGAGCGGGAGGGCCCTACAATGAGCAGTTCTTC.